This TCR beta chain was sequenced for a study of shared clonotypes between healthy human individuals. This clone has only one observation. Profiled with immunoSEQ multiplex PCR; TCRdb holds only in-frame clones, not every one. The sample contains some 2,100,000 clones, approximately 94% of which appear only once. Terminally differentiated effector memory CD45RA+ cells were excluded by CCR7 positive selection of CD45RO-negative cells. CDR1 GTSNPN and CDR2 SVGIG come from the germline V gene (reference sequence). CDR3 length: 15 amino acids. The junction had 12 bases not matched to a gene; V was cut back by 7 bases and J by 1 base.

The sequencing sample was made of naive CD8+ T cells from PBMCs. The chain joins TRBV30 to TRBJ1-2; 7 nucleotides match TRBD1. The receptor's source is a man aged 18 to 35 in good health. Some clones in this sample may be carry-over from other donors' samples. The DNA for the CDR3 is TGTGCCTCCAAGGACCGTCCAGGGGGTAACTATGGCTACACCTTC. This encodes CASKDRPGGNYGYTF.